This entry lists 20 T cell receptor beta chains sequenced from one sample in a study of Graves' ophthalmopathy and Graves' hyperthyroidism. As the template, RNA transcripts were used to amplify TCR beta CDR3 regions. Second-round multiplex PCR followed a first-round RT-PCR using HTBI primers. One entry per CDR3 protein results from TCRdb running MiXCR on the multiplex PCR reads. The sample has 740,000 or so distinct CDR3 sequences, around 40% seen once. The sample was peripheral blood. These TCRs come from an adult man with Graves' ophthalmopathy.

This clonotype has at least ten counts. This chain links TRBV12-3 or TRBV12-4 with TRBJ1-1; weak D call: TRBD1 (6 bases). This CDR3 comprises 13 residues. Trimming left V 6 bases short and J 8 bases short, with 16 bases between. The CDR3 DNA reads TGTGCCAGCAGACAAAACAGGGTTGAGGAAGCTTTCTTT. It yields the protein CASRQNRVEEAFF.

In this sample, this clonotype turned up many times. The V gene is TRBV10-3, the J gene TRBJ2-5; the match to TRBD2 covers 10 bases. This CDR3 is built from 13 residues. Germline V lookup: CDR1 ENHRY, CDR2 SYGVKD. After removal of 10 bases from V and 3 bases from J, the junction contained 5 bases not matched to a gene. The CDR3 sequence is CATRTSGEETQYF. The DNA for the CDR3 is TGTGCCACCCGGACTAGCGGAGAAGAGACCCAGTACTTC.

The chain recombines TRBV4-3 with TRBJ2-2; D gene ambiguous. V was trimmed by 0 bases and J by 5 bases, leaving 7 bases between them. CDR1 and CDR2 from the germline V gene are LGHNA and YSLEER. This CDR3 has 14 amino acids. The CDR3, as DNA: TGCGCCAGCAGCCAAGAAGATGGGACCGGGGAGCTGTTTTTT. It specifies CASSQEDGTGELFF.

CDR3 protein: CSVALAASSYEQYF. The DNA of the CDR3 is TGCAGCGTTGCTCTAGCGGCCAGCTCCTACGAGCAGTACTTC. The chain combines TRBV29-1 with TRBJ2-7, with 7 bases fitting TRBD2. Germline V gene sequence: CDR1 SQVTM, CDR2 ANQGSEA. This CDR3 has 14 amino acids. Trimming cost V 4 bases and J 0 bases; bases outside gene matches: 6.

The V gene is TRBV25-1, the J gene TRBJ2-5, with D tentatively TRBD1 or TRBD2 (5 bases each). Germline values: CDR1 MGHDK, CDR2 SYGVNS. The germline V and J ends were trimmed by 4 bases and 9 bases, with 15 bases remaining between them. CDR3 length: 13 amino acids. CDR3 sequence reads: CASSARDQRAQYF. Written as DNA, the CDR3 is TGTGCCAGCAGTGCTAGGGACCAGAGGGCCCAGTACTTC.

This chain links TRBV12-3 or TRBV12-4 with TRBJ2-7; D is possibly TRBD2 (5 bases). There are 12 residues in the CDR3. The CDR3 here is CASGLVGSSLYF. CDR3 nucleotides: TGTGCTAGTGGTTTGGTAGGGAGTAGTCTGTACTTC.

This clonotype was seen only once. V usage is TRBV10-3 and J usage is TRBJ2-3; D is undetermined. The CDR3 is 14 residues long. Germline CDR1 ENHRY, CDR2 SYGVKD. Trimming shortened V by 3 bases and J by 1 base, and 8 bases separated the two germline ends. CDR3 in DNA: TGTGCCATCAGTGAACGAGGACGCACAGATACGCAGTATTTT. Its protein is CAISERGRTDTQYF.

This clonotype was recorded at least ten times. This chain's CDR3 is CSVEYWGGSYTF. DNA of the CDR3: TGCAGCGTTGAATATTGGGGTGGAAGCTACACCTTC. V usage is TRBV29-1 and J usage is TRBJ1-2; D call uncertain. This CDR3 has 12 amino acids. CDR1 is SQVTM and CDR2 is ANQGSEA in the germline V gene. V lost 2 bases to trimming and J lost 9 bases, with 13 bases between them.

The rearrangement joins TRBV19 to TRBJ1-1; no clear D. CDR3 size: 14 residues. V lost 0 bases and J 2 bases, leaving 7 bases between the germline ends. From germline, CDR1 is LNHDA and CDR2 SQIVND (reference sequence). In nucleotides, the CDR3 is TGTGCCAGTAGTATAGAGGGCAGAAACACTGAAGCTTTCTTT. This gives the protein CASSIEGRNTEAFF.

The table lists this clonotype with a few counts. CDR3 nucleotide sequence: TGTGCCAGCAGTTCCGTCCGAGGGGAGACCCAGTACTTC. Its translation: CASSSVRGETQYF. V and J are TRBV2 and TRBJ2-5; D is possibly TRBD2 (5 bases). This CDR3 is built from 13 residues. Germline CDR1 is SNHLY and CDR2 is FYNNEI. The germline V and J ends were trimmed by 5 bases and 5 bases, with 12 bases remaining between them.

This clonotype has more than one count but fewer than ten. The V gene is TRBV10-3, the J gene TRBJ1-2; a weak D match, TRBD1 (6 bases). Germline CDR1 and CDR2: ENHRY and SYGVKD. This CDR3 comprises 14 residues. Between the trimmed V and J ends, which lost 10 bases and 6 bases, there was a span of 21 bases. The CDR3 bases are TGTGCCAGCAGCCTCCGGACAGAGACCAATGGCTACACCTTC. This gives the protein CASSLRTETNGYTF.

The chain combines TRBV12-3 or TRBV12-4 with TRBJ1-2, with TRBD1 identical over 9 bases. With V trimmed by 6 bases and J by 4 bases, 6 bases remained unmatched. The CDR3 runs 14 residues. CDR3 amino acids: CASRRTGAGYGYTF. The CDR3 DNA sequence: TGTGCCAGCAGAAGGACAGGGGCGGGCTATGGCTACACCTTC.

This chain joins TRBV19 and TRBJ1-4; D unresolved. Trimming took off 9 bases at V and 7 bases at J, with 15 bases between the two ends. The CDR3 runs to 13 residues. Looked up from germline, CDR1 is LNHDA and CDR2 is SQIVND (reference sequence). The CDR3 reads CASERILGEKLFF. The CDR3 region has the DNA TGTGCCAGCGAGAGGATCTTGGGTGAAAAACTGTTTTTT.

This clonotype was picked up many times. This rearrangement joins TRBV7-2 to TRBJ1-1; possible D gene TRBD1, 6 bases. V gave up 6 bases and J gave up 4 bases, with 15 bases separating them. The CDR3 length is 14 residues. CDR1 and CDR2 (germline): SGHTA, FQGNSA. CDR3 DNA: TGTGCCAGCAGGCAACGGGGGCAAGGCACTGAAGCTTTCTTT. It codes for CASRQRGQGTEAFF.

This clonotype was seen more than once but under ten times. The chain recombines TRBV7-9 with TRBJ2-7; TRBD2 matches at 8 bases. The germline CDR1 and CDR2 sequences are SEHNR and FQNEAQ (reference sequence). This CDR3 spans 15 amino acids. V lost 5 bases, J lost 8 bases, and 14 bases stayed unmatched. The CDR3 DNA reads TGTGCCAGCAGCGGTCGGGGGGGAGTCCTTACGCAGCAGTACTTC. Amino acid sequence: CASSGRGGVLTQQYF.

Comment on this clonotype: This may arise from a read error, as a much more abundant clone is one base away. The CDR3 region has the DNA TGTGCCAGCAGCTTAGTAGAGGACGGGGAGCAGTACTTC. Translating gives CASSLVEDGEQYF. This chain connects TRBV7-9 to TRBJ2-7; no reliable D call. The CDR3 runs 13 residues. Germline V lookup: CDR1 SEHNR, CDR2 FQNEAQ (reference sequence). Trimming removed 1 base at V and 7 bases at J, with 11 bases between. Complete variable domain (other parts from reference TRBV7-9 and TRBJ2-7): DTGVSQNPRHKITKRGQNVTFRCDPISEHNRLYWYRQTLGQGPEFLTYFQNEAQLEKSRLLSDRFSAERPKGSFSTLEIQRTEQGDSAMYLCASSLVEDGEQYFGPGTRLTVT.

The genes are TRBV9 and TRBJ2-7, with D perhaps TRBD1 (7 bases). The CDR3 has 14 residues. Germline V gives CDR1 SGDLS, CDR2 YYNGEE. With 4 bases removed from V and 5 bases from J, the gap between germline ends came to 16 bases. The CDR3 protein is CASSQGGGTHEQYF. The CDR3 bases are TGTGCCAGCAGCCAAGGGGGCGGGACCCACGAGCAGTACTTC.

The V and J genes are TRBV20-1 and TRBJ1-1; weak D call: TRBD1 (5 bases). The ends were cut back, 6 bases at V and 0 bases at J, with 14 bases in the middle. Germline CDR1 DFQATT, CDR2 SNEGSKA (reference sequence). The CDR3 consists of 14 residues. CDR3 DNA sequence: TGCAGTGCCCTAAGGGGCCAGATGAACACTGAAGCTTTCTTT. It encodes CSALRGQMNTEAFF.

This clonotype has ten or more counts. In DNA form, the CDR3 reads TGCAGCGCGGTCCCGTCACTCCAAGAGACCCAGTACTTC. Translated, it gives CSAVPSLQETQYF. The V gene is TRBV29-1, the J gene TRBJ2-5; D gene ambiguous. CDR3 length: 13 amino acids. V was pared by 7 bases and J by 1 base, with 13 bases between. Germline V gene lookup returns CDR1 SQVTM and CDR2 ANQGSEA.

The chain has TRBV5-1 and TRBJ1-1; D is unclear. Between the trimmed V and J ends, which lost 4 bases and 6 bases, there was a span of 13 bases. The CDR3 is made up of 13 amino acids. Per the germline V gene, CDR1 is SGHRS and CDR2 is YFSETQ. This chain's CDR3 is CASSPGRSAEAFF. CDR3 nucleotides: TGCGCCAGCAGCCCCGGGCGGAGCGCTGAAGCTTTCTTT.